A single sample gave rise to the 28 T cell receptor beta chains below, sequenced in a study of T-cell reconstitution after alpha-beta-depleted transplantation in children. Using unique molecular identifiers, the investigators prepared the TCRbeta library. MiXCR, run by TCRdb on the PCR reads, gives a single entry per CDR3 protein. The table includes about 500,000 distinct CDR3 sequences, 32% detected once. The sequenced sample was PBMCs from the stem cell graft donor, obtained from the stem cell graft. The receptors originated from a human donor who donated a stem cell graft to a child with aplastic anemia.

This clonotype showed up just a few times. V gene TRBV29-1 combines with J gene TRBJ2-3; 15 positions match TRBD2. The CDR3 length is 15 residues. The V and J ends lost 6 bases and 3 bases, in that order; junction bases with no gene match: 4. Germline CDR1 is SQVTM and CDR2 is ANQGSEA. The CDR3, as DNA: TGCAGCGTGGGGGGACTAGCGGGAGGTACAGATACGCAGTATTTT. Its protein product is CSVGGLAGGTDTQYF.

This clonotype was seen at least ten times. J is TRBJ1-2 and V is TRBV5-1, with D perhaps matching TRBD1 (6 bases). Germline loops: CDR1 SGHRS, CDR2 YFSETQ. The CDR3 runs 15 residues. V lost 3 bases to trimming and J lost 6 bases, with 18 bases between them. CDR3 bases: TGCGCCAGCAGCTGGTCAGGACAGCCCGAGAATGGCTACACCTTC. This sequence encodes CASSWSGQPENGYTF. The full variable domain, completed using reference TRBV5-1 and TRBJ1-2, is KAGVTQTPRYLIKTRGQQVTLSCSPISGHRSVSWYQQTPGQGLQFLFEYFSETQRNKGNFPGRFSGRQFSNSRSEMNVSTLELGDSALYLCASSWSGQPENGYTFGSGTRLTVV.

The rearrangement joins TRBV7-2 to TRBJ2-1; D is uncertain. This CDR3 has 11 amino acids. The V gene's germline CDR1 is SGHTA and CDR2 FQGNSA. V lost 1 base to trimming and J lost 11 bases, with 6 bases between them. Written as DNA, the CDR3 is TGTGCCAGCAGCTTAGGGCCTCAGCAGTTCTTC. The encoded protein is CASSLGPQQFF.

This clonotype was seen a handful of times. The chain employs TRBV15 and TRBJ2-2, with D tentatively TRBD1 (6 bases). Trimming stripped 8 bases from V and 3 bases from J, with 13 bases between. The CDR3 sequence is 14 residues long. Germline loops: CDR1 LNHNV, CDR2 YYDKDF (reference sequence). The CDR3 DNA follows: TGTGCCACCGGGCGACAGGAGCACACCGGGGAGCTGTTTTTT. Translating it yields CATGRQEHTGELFF.

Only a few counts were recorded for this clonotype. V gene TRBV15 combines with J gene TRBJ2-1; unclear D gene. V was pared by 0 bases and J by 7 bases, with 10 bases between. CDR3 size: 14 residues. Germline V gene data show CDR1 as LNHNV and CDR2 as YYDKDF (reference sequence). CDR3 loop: CATSRERLGNEQFF. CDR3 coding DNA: TGTGCCACCAGCAGAGAAAGGTTGGGGAATGAGCAGTTCTTC. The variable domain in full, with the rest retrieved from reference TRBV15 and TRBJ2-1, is DAMVIQNPRYQVTQFGKPVTLSCSQTLNHNVMYWYQQKSSQAPKLLFHYYDKDFNNEADTPDNFQSRRPNTSFCFLDIRSPGLGDTAMYLCATSRERLGNEQFFGPGTRLTVL.

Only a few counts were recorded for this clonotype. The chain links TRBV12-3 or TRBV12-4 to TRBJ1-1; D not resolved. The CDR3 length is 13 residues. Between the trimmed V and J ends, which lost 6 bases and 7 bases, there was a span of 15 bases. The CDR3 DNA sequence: TGTGCCAGCAGCCCAGCGGGTTACGGTGAAGCTTTCTTT. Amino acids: CASSPAGYGEAFF.

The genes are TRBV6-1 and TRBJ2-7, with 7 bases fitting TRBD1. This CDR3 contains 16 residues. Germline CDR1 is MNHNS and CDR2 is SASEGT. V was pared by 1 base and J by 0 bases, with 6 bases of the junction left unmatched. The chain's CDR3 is CASSEDRTGFSYEQYV. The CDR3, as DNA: TGTGCCAGCAGTGAAGATAGGACAGGATTCTCCTACGAGCAGTACGTC.

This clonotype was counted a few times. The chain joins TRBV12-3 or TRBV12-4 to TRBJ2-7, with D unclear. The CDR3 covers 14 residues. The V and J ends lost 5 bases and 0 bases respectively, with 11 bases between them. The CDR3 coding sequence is TGTGCCAGCAGTCCCCAGGTGGGCTCCTACGAGCAGTACTTC. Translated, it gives CASSPQVGSYEQYF.

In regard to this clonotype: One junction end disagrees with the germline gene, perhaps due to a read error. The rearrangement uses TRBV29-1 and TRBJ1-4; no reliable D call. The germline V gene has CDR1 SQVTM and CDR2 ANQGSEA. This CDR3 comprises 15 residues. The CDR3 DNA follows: TGCAGCGTTGAAAACCCCCGGGAGAGTAATGGAAAACTGTTTTTT. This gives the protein CSVENPRESNGKLFF.

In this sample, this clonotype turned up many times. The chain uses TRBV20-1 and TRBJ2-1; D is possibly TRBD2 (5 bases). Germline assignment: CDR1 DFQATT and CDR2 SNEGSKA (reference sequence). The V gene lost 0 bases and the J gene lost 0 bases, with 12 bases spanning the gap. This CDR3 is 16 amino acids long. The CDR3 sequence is CSARDHDAGSYNEQFF. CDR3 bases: TGCAGTGCTAGAGATCATGACGCGGGCTCCTACAATGAGCAGTTCTTC.

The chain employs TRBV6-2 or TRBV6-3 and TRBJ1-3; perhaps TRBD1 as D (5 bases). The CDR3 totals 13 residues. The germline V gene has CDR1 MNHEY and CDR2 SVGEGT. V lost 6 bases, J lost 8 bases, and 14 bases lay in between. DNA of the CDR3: TGTGCCAGCAGATCAACAGGCCGGGACACCATATATTTT. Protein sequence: CASRSTGRDTIYF.

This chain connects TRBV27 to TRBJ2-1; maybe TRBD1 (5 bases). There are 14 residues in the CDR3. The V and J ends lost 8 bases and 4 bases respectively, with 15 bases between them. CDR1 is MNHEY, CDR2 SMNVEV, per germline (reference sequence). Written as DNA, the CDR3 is TGTGCCAGCGGAAGGACACTTTTATACAATGAGCAGTTCTTC. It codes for CASGRTLLYNEQFF.

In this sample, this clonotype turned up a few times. CDR3 region: CASSLGGWTRAANEKLFF. The CDR3 DNA reads as TGTGCCAGCAGCTTAGGAGGGTGGACTAGGGCGGCTAATGAAAAACTGTTTTTT. V is TRBV5-5 and J is TRBJ1-4, with D hard to call. The CDR3 is 18 residues long. CDR1 is SGHKS and CDR2 is YYEKEE in the germline V gene (reference sequence). Between the trimmed V and J ends, which lost 2 bases and 3 bases, there was a span of 20 bases.

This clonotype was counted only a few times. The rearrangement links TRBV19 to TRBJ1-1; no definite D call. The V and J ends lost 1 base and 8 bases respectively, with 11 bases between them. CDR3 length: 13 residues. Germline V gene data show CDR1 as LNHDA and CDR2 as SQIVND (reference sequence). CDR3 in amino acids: CASSIVSGREAFF. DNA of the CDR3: TGTGCCAGTAGTATAGTTTCTGGTCGAGAAGCTTTCTTT.

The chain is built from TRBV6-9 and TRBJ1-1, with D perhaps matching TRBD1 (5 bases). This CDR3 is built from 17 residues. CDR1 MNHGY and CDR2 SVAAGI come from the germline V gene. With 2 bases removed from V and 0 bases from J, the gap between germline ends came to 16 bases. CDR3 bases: TGTGCCAGCAGTTATCCTTTGACAGCGCCGATGAACACTGAAGCTTTCTTT. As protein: CASSYPLTAPMNTEAFF.

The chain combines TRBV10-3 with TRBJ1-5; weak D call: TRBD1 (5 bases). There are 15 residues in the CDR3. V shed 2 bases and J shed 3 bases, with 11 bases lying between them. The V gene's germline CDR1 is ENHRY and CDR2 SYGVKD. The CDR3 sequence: CAISEGGVDNQPQHF. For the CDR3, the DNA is TGTGCCATCAGTGAGGGAGGGGTGGACAATCAGCCCCAGCATTTT.

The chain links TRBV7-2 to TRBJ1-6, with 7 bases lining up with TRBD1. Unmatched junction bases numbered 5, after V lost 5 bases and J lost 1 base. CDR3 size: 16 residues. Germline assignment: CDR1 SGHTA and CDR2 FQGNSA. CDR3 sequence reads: CASSQTGTSYNSPLHF. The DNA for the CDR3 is TGTGCCAGCAGCCAGACAGGGACGTCCTATAATTCACCCCTCCACTTT.

The CDR3 nucleotides are TGTGCCAGCAGCCACGACCCTCGTTTAGGCAATGAGCAGTTCTTC. It encodes CASSHDPRLGNEQFF. The chain is built from TRBV3-1 and TRBJ2-1, with D hard to call. The CDR3 is 15 amino acids. Germline V gene data show CDR1 as LGHDT and CDR2 as YNNKEL (reference sequence). V was cut by 3 bases and J by 6 bases, with 15 bases left in between.

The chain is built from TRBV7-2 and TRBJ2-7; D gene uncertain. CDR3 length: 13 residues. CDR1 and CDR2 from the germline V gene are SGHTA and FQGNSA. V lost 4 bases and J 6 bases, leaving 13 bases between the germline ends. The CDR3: CASSSQASGEQYV. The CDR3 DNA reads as TGTGCCAGCAGCTCCCAGGCTAGTGGCGAGCAGTACGTC.

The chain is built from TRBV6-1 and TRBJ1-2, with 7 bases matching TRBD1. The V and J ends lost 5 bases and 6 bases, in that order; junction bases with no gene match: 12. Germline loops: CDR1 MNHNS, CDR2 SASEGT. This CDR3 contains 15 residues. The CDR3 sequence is CASSKEGARRDGYTF. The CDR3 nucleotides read TGTGCCAGCAGTAAAGAGGGGGCGCGAAGGGATGGCTACACCTTC.

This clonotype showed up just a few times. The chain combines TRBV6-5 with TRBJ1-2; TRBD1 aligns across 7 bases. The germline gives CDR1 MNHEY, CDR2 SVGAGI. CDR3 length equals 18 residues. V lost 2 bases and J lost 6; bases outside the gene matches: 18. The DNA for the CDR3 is TGTGCCAGCAGTTACAATGCCCCGACAGGGATCAGCAAGGATGGCTACACCTTC. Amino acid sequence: CASSYNAPTGISKDGYTF.

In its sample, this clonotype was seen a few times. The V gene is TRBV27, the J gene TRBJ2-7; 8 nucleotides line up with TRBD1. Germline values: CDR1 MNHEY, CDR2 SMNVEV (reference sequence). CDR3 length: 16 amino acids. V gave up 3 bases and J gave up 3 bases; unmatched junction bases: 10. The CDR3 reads CASSLKGTGGNYEQYF. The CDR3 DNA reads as TGTGCCAGCAGTTTGAAGGGAACAGGGGGAAACTACGAGCAGTACTTC.

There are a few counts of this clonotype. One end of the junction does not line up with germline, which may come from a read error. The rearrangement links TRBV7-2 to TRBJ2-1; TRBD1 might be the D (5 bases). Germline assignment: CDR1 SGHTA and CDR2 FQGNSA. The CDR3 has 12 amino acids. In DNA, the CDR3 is TGTGCCAGCAGCGTCCAGGGTGAACGGTTGCTCTTC. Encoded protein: CASSVQGERLLF. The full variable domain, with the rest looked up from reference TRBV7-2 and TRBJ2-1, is GAGVSQSPSNKVTEKGKDVELRCDPISGHTALYWYRQSLGQGLEFLIYFQGNSAPDKSGLPSDRFSAERTGGSVSTLTIQRTQQEDSAVYLCASSVQGERLLFGPGTRLTVL.

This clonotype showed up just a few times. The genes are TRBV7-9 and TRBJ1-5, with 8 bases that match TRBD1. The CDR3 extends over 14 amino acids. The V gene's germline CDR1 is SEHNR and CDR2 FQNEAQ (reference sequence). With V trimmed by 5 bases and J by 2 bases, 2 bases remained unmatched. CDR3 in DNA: TGTGCCAGCAGCGCGGACAGGGGCAATCAGCCCCAGCATTTT. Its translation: CASSADRGNQPQHF.

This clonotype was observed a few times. The CDR3: CASSPSGVTGANVLTF. The CDR3 DNA sequence: TGCGCCAGCAGCCCCTCAGGGGTGACTGGGGCCAACGTCCTGACTTTC. The rearrangement uses TRBV5-1 and TRBJ2-6, with TRBD1 as a possible D gene (6 bases). V gave up 4 bases and J gave up 2 bases, with 13 bases separating them. CDR3 length: 16 amino acids. In germline, CDR1 is SGHRS, CDR2 YFSETQ.

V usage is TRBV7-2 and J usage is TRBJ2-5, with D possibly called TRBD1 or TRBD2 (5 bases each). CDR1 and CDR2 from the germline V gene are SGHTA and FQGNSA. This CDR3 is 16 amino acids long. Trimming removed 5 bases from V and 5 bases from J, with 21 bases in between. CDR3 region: CASSVHSGSPGETQYF. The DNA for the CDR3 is TGTGCCAGCAGCGTCCACTCGGGGAGTCCAGGGGAGACCCAGTACTTC.

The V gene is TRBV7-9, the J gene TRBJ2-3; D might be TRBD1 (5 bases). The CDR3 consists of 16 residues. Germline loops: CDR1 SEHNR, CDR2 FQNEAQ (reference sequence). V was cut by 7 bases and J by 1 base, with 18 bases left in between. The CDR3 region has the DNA TGTGCCAGCACCCTCCTTGACAGTCCCCGCACAGATACGCAGTATTTT. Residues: CASTLLDSPRTDTQYF.

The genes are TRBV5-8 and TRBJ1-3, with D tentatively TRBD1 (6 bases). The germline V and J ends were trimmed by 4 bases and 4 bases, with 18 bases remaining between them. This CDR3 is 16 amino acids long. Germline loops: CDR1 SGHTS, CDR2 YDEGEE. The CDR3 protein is CASSALQGTWGNTIYF. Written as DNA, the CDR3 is TGTGCCAGCAGCGCTTTACAGGGTACTTGGGGAAACACCATATATTTT.